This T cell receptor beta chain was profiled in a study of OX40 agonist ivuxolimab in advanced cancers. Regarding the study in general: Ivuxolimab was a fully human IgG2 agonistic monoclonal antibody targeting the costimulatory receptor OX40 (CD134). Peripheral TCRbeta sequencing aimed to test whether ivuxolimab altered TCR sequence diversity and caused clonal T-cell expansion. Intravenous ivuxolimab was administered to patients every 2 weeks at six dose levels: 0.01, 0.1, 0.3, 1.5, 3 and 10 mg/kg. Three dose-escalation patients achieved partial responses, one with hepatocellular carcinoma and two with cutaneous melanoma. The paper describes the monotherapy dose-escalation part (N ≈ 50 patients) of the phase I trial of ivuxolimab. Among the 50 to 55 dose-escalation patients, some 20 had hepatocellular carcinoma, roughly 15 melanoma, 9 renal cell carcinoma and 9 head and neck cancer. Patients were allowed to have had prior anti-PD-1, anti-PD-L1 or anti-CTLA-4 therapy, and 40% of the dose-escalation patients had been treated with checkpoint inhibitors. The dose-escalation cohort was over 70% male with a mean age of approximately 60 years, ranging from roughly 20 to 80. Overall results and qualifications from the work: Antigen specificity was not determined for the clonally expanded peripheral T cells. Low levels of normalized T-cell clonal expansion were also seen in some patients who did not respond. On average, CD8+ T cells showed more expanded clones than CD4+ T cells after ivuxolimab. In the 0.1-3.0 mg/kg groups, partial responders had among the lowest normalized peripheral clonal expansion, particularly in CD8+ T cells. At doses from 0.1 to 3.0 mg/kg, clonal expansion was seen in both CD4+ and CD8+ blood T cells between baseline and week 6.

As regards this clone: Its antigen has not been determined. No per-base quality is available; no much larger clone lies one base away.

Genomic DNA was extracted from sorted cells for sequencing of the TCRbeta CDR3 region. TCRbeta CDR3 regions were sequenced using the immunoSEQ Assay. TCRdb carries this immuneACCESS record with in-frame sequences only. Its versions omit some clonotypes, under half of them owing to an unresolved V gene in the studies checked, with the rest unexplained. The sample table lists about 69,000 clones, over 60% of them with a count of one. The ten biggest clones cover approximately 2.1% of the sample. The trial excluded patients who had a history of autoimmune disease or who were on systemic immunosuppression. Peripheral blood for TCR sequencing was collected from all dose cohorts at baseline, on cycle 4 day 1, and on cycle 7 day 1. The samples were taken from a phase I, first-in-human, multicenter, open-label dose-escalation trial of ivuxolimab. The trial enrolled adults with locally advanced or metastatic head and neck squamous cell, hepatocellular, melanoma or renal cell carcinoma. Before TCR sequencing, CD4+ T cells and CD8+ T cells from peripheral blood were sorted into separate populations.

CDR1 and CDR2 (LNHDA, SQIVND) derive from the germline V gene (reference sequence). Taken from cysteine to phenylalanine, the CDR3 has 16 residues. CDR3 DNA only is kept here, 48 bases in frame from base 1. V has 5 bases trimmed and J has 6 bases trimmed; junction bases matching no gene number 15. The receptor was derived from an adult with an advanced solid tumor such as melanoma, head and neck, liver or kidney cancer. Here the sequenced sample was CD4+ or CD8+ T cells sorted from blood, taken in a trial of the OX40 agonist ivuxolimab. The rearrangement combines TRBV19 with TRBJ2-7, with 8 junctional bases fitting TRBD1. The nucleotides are TGTGCCAGTAGTGACCCGGGGACAGGCGGGCGTCGCGAGCAGTACTTC. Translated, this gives CASSDPGTGGRREQYF. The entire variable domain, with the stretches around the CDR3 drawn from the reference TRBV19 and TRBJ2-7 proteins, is DGGITQSPKYLFRKEGQNVTLSCEQNLNHDAMYWYRQDPGQGLRLIYYSQIVNDFQKGDIAEGYSVSREKKESFPLTVTSAQKNPTAFYLCASSDPGTGGRREQYFGPGTRLTVT.